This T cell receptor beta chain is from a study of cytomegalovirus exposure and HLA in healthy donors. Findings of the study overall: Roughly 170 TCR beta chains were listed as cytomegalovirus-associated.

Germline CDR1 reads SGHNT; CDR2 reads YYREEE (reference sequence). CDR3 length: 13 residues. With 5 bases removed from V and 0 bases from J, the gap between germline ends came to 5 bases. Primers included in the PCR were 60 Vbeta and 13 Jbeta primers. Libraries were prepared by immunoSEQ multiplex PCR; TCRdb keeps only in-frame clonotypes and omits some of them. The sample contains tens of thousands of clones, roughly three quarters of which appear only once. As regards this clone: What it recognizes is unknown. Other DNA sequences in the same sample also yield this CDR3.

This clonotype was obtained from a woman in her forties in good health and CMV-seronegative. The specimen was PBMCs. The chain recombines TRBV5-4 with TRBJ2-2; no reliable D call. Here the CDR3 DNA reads TGTGCCAGCAGTGGAGCGAACACCGGGGAGCTGTTTTTT. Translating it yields CASSGANTGELFF.